This T cell receptor (beta chain) emerged from a study of Graves' ophthalmopathy and Graves' hyperthyroidism. General study findings and limits: Blood also harbored most expanded thyroid clonotypes above 0.001 frequency. Ophthalmopathy progression cases were predicted by the model with roughly 70% sensitivity and approximately 76% specificity.

About this clonotype: The antigen is not known.

Other autoimmune diseases, uncontrolled infections, pregnancy or lactation ruled patients out of participation. Clinical symptoms, serum thyroxine, TRAb, thyroid ultrasound and orbital computed tomography determined diagnosis. For repertoire sequencing, the TCR beta CDR3 regions were amplified from RNA transcripts. HTBI primers were employed in first-round RT-PCR, then a second-round multiplex PCR followed. Via MiXCR, TCRdb re-called the multiplex PCR reads, giving one row per CDR3 protein. There are some 750,000 distinct CDR3 sequences in the sample; 35% to 50% occur only once, and 44% lies in the top ten. Sequencing input: peripheral blood. This TCR came from an adult man with Graves' ophthalmopathy.

As DNA, the CDR3 is TGTGCCAGCAGTGAGTTGGGGGGCCCTTACGAGCAGTACTTC. Translation: CASSELGGPYEQYF. This chain uses TRBV9 with TRBJ2-7, with D perhaps matching TRBD1 or TRBD2 (6 bases each). Germline V lookup: CDR1 SGDLS, CDR2 YYNGEE. V lost 5 bases and J 4 bases, leaving 16 bases between the germline ends. This CDR3 contains 14 residues.